This T cell receptor (beta chain) was obtained from a study of spatial heterogeneity in lung cancer. Background on the study: Sequences of the beta chain were consistently detected in greater numbers than alpha-chain sequences.

Time point denoted: sample taken at primary tumor resection. Without sorting, whole RNA was sequenced from tumor, nontumor lung or frozen PBMC. The table lists this clonotype with many counts. Every individual TCR cDNA molecule carried its own unique molecular identifier, which allowed correction of PCR and sequencing errors. TCRdb fed the 5' RACE reads into MiXCR, producing one record per CDR3 protein. The table has fewer than 20,000 distinct CDR3 sequences, about 22% seen once; the top ten hold approximately 18%. V was trimmed by 1 base and J by 4 bases, leaving 8 bases between them. Germline CDR1 reads MNHNS; CDR2 reads SASEGT. This CDR3 contains 14 residues.

The TCR originated in a female donor with early-stage non-small cell lung cancer. This specimen was PBMCs, taken at surgery. V usage is TRBV6-1 and J usage is TRBJ2-4; no reliable D call. The CDR3 coding sequence is TGTGCCAGCAGTGAAGAATTTGAGAAAAACATTCAGTACTTC. As protein: CASSEEFEKNIQYF.